This is a list of T cell receptor beta chains from one sample in a study of tumor-infiltrating lymphocytes in localized non-small cell lung cancer. Libraries were prepared by immunoSEQ multiplex PCR; TCRdb keeps only in-frame clonotypes and omits some of them. The sample consists of about 13,000 clones, under 70% of them appearing once. Sequenced material: lung tumor tissue. The receptors originated from a human donor with non-small cell lung cancer. CDR3s include the opening cysteine and the closing phenylalanine or tryptophan. Each record gives: clone size, V gene, D gene, J gene, CDR3 protein, CDR3 DNA. The D gene is left open where the match is weak. Expanded clones are given a class, and other clones once, few, many or no size at all.

>NA|TRBV5-4|NA|TRBJ1-4
CASSWDQTNEKLFF
TGTGCCAGCAGCTGGGACCAAACTAATGAAAAACTGTTTTTT
>NA|TRBV5-1|TRBD1|TRBJ2-5
CASSGQGAKTQYF
TGCGCCAGCAGCGGACAGGGGGCAAAGACCCAGTACTTC
>few|TRBV7-9|TRBD1|TRBJ2-7
CASSRDRAGYEQYF
TGTGCCAGCTCGAGGGACAGGGCGGGTTACGAGCAGTACTTC
>NA|TRBV30|NA|TRBJ1-5
CAWSRGPQPQHF
TGTGCCTGGTCTCGGGGTCCTCAGCCCCAGCATTTT
>NA|TRBV2|TRBD1|TRBJ1-5
CASSLGQGHQPQHF
TGTGCCAGCAGTCTCGGACAGGGGCATCAGCCCCAGCATTTT
>NA|TRBV20-1|NA|TRBJ2-5
CSANLQETQYF
TGCAGTGCTAACCTTCAAGAGACCCAGTACTTC
>NA|TRBV11-3|TRBD2|TRBJ2-7
CASSRTSGSAYEQYF
TGTGCCAGCAGCCGGACTAGCGGGAGTGCCTACGAGCAGTACTTC
>NA|TRBV7-2|NA|TRBJ1-3
CASSPQQSSGNTIYF
TGTGCCAGCAGCCCCCAGCAGAGCTCTGGAAACACCATATATTTT
>once|TRBV27|NA|TRBJ1-5
CASSLTATGNQPQHF
TGTGCCAGCAGTTTAACAGCGACCGGCAATCAGCCCCAGCATTTT
>medium-sized|TRBV9|TRBD1|TRBJ1-2
CASSVAPGQGSGYGYTF
TGTGCCAGCAGCGTAGCCCCAGGACAGGGGTCAGGTTATGGCTACACCTTC
>NA|TRBV5-8|TRBD1|TRBJ1-1
CASSSKGAGNTEAFF
TGTGCCAGCAGCAGTAAGGGGGCGGGGAACACTGAAGCTTTCTTT
>NA|TRBV5-6|TRBD1|TRBJ1-1
CASSLVTGITEAFF
TGTGCCAGCAGTCTGGTGACAGGGATCACTGAAGCTTTCTTT
>few|TRBV7-9|TRBD1|TRBJ2-4
CASRSGQGNIQYF
TGTGCCAGCAGATCGGGACAGGGCAACATTCAGTACTTC
>medium-sized|TRBV9|NA|TRBJ2-5
CASSASASLYQETQYF
TGTGCCAGCAGCGCTTCCGCCAGCTTGTACCAAGAGACCCAGTACTTC
>few|TRBV9|NA|TRBJ1-4
CASSEGQSGKLFF
TGTGCCAGCAGCGAAGGTCAATCCGGGAAACTGTTTTTT
>NA|TRBV10-2|NA|TRBJ1-1
CASRGGGGDYTEAFF
TGCGCCAGCAGGGGGGGCGGGGGAGATTACACTGAAGCTTTCTTT
>NA|TRBV5-1|NA|TRBJ1-4
CASSLAQGDEKLFF
TGCGCCAGCAGCTTGGCCCAAGGGGATGAAAAACTGTTTTTT
>NA|TRBV18|TRBD2|TRBJ2-7
CASSPETGGSYEQYF
TGTGCCAGCTCACCAGAGACGGGGGGTTCCTACGAGCAGTACTTC
>NA|TRBV10-2|NA|TRBJ2-5
CASSGKVGERVETQYF
TGCGCCAGCAGTGGCAAGGTTGGGGAGAGAGTAGAGACCCAGTACTTC
>NA|TRBV11-3|NA|TRBJ1-1
CASSRTGDHYEAFF
TGTGCCAGCAGCCGTACAGGAGACCACTATGAAGCTTTCTTT
>NA|TRBV5-1|NA|TRBJ2-7
CASSSTPGNEQYF
TGCGCCAGCAGCTCAACTCCAGGGAACGAGCAGTACTTC
>large|TRBV7-9|NA|TRBJ1-3
CASSGETPASGNTIYF
TGTGCCAGCTCGGGGGAGACGCCCGCCTCTGGAAACACCATATATTTT
>NA|TRBV10-2|TRBD1|TRBJ1-5
CASSVDRGQPQHF
TGCGCCAGCAGTGTCGACAGGGGGCAACCCCAGCATTTT
>NA|TRBV11-1|TRBD1|TRBJ2-1
CASSLGRGTYNEQFF
TGTGCCAGCAGCTTAGGCAGGGGGACCTACAATGAGCAGTTCTTC
>NA|TRBV7-2|NA|TRBJ2-4
CASREGGARLNIQYF
TGTGCCAGCAGGGAAGGGGGGGCGCGGTTAAACATTCAGTACTTC
>NA|TRBV5-1|TRBD2|TRBJ2-3
CASSQPGQGLAGGADTQYF
TGCGCCAGCAGCCAACCGGGACAGGGCCTAGCGGGGGGAGCGGATACGCAGTATTTT